Below, 6 T cell receptor beta chains from the same sample are listed, as sequenced in a study of cytotoxic CD8 clonotypes in ibrutinib-treated CLL. Measured with immunoSEQ multiplex PCR; TCRdb has only the in-frame clones, and not every one. Of fewer than 400,000 clones in the sample, 60% to 80% were seen once. The material was PBMCs, obtained after 36 months of ibrutinib treatment. Receptor source: a human donor with chronic lymphocytic leukemia.

V is TRBV29-1 and J is TRBJ1-2; 12 positions agree with TRBD1. V was clipped by 5 bases and J by 10 bases; unmatched bases: 5. This CDR3 is built from 12 residues. Germline CDR1 and CDR2: SQVTM and ANQGSEA. CDR3 region: CSVPGQGADYTF. In DNA form, the CDR3 reads TGCAGCGTTCCGGGACAGGGGGCCGACTACACCTTC.

This clone was counted only a few times. This chain uses TRBV6-5 with TRBJ2-1; 7 bases align to TRBD2. CDR1 MNHEY and CDR2 SVGAGI come from the germline V gene. The CDR3 sequence is 14 residues long. J lost 4 bases, V lost 7 bases, and 7 bases had no gene match. CDR3 nucleotide sequence: TGTGCCAGCACCTTTACCGGGGGGTACAATGAGCAGTTCTTC. As protein: CASTFTGGYNEQFF.

J is TRBJ2-7 and V is TRBV28, with 10 bases that match TRBD2. This CDR3 is built from 15 residues. The germline CDR1 and CDR2 sequences are MDHEN and SYDVKM. V lost 6 bases and J lost 0; bases outside the gene matches: 5. CDR3 nucleotide sequence: TGTGCCAGCAGGGGAGCGGGAGGGAGCTCCTACGAGCAGTACTTC. It translates to CASRGAGGSSYEQYF.

The V call is TRBV5-6, the J call TRBJ2-5, with a weak D call TRBD2 (5 bases). The CDR3 extends over 14 amino acids. Germline lookup yields CDR1 SGHDT and CDR2 YYEEEE. Deletions cut 0 bases from V and 4 bases from J, with 10 bases between. The CDR3 spells CASSLGSGRETQYF. The DNA for the CDR3 is TGTGCCAGCAGCTTGGGGAGCGGAAGAGAGACCCAGTACTTC.

In this sample, this clone turned up once. The rearrangement links TRBV4-3 to TRBJ2-1; TRBD2 aligns across 8 bases. J was trimmed by 2 bases and V by 0 bases; bases with no gene match: 6. This CDR3 region has 17 residues. Germline CDR1 LGHNA, CDR2 YSLEER. The CDR3 here is CASSQEVAGSPYNEQFF. In DNA form, the CDR3 reads TGCGCCAGCAGCCAAGAGGTAGCGGGATCCCCCTACAATGAGCAGTTCTTC.

With regard to this clone: The same CDR3 also results from other DNA sequences found in this sample. The rearrangement links TRBV7-9 to TRBJ1-1; D unresolved. The CDR3 spans 14 residues. Trimming pared 1 base from V and 4 bases from J, leaving 10 bases between. CDR1 is SEHNR and CDR2 is FQNEAQ in the germline V gene (reference sequence). The CDR3 loop is CASSLEGRGTEAFF. CDR3 nucleotide sequence: TGTGCCAGCAGCTTAGAAGGGAGAGGCACTGAAGCTTTCTTT.